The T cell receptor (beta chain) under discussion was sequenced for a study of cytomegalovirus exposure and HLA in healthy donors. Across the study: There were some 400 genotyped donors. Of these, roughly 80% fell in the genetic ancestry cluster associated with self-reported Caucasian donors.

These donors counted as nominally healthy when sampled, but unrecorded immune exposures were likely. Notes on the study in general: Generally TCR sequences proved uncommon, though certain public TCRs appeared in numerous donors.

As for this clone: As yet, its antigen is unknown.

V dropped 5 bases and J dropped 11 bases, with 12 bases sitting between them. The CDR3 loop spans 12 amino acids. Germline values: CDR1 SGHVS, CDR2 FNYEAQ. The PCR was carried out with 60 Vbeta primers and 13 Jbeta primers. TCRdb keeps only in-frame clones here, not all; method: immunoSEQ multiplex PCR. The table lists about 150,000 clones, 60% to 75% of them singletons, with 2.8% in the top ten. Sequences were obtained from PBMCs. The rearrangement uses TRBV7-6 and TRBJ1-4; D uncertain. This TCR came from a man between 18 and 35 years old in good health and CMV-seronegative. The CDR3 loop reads CASSPGRRKLFF. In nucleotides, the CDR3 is TGTGCCAGCAGCCCCGGGAGGAGGAAACTGTTTTTT.